This TCR beta chain emerged from a study of regulatory T cells in long-lasting Graves disease. This clonotype appeared a few times. One end of the junction fails to match germline, which may point to a read error. Time point noted: newly diagnosed GD, antithyroid drugs for less than 3 months. Scientists built the TCR library using RNA that was extracted from PBMCs. Per American Thyroid Association guidelines, Graves' disease was diagnosed. The CDR3 is 12 residues long. Germline CDR1 MDHEN, CDR2 SYDVKM. Combining iRepertoire HTBI primers with Arm-PCR of CDR3 regions, the authors built TCR beta libraries. TCRdb analysed the multiplex PCR reads with MiXCR anew, one entry per CDR3 protein. The sample lists some 490,000 distinct CDR3 sequences; 12% were seen once. The same data also contributed to another study, on T cells in Graves' hyperthyroidism and ophthalmopathy.

This material consisted of peripheral blood mononuclear cells (PBMCs), taken at new diagnosis, from a patient treated with antithyroid drugs. This chain connects TRBV28 to TRBJ2-1, with D maybe TRBD2 (6 bases). This TCR was sampled from a woman aged 25 to 39 with Graves disease. This CDR3 reads CASSLGRNERFF. DNA of the CDR3: TGTGCCAGCAGTTTAGGGAGGAATGAGCGGTTCTTC.